This is a list of T cell receptor beta chains from one sample in a study of regulatory T cells in long-lasting Graves disease. MiXCR was run by TCRdb on the multiplex PCR reads, yielding one entry per CDR3 protein. The sample includes 400,000 to 500,000 distinct CDR3 sequences, around a fifth seen only once; the top ten take roughly 7.7%. Sequences were derived from peripheral blood mononuclear cells (PBMCs), sampled when the disease was refractory, from a patient treated with antithyroid drugs. All receptors derive from a female donor with Graves disease. Each CDR3 is given with its conserved first and last residue. D genes are given only for firm matches. Not all rows give a size; the values are once, few, many and, for expanded clones, a class.

d_gene,j_gene,v_gene,abundance,CDR3aa,CDR3nt
TRBD1,TRBJ2-2,TRBV9,.,CASSAGTGRDTGELFF,TGTGCCAGCAGCGCCGGGACAGGGAGGGACACCGGGGAGCTGTTTTTT
.,TRBJ2-3,TRBV20-1,few,CSASESGGTTDTQYF,TGCAGTGCTAGTGAGTCGGGCGGAACCACAGATACGCAGTATTTT
.,TRBJ2-2,TRBV11-3,.,CASSSYRGGTRELFF,TGTGCCAGCAGCTCCTACAGGGGAGGTACCCGGGAGCTGTTTTTT
.,TRBJ1-1,TRBV19,many,CASSIWGRWNTEAFF,TGTGCCAGTAGTATTTGGGGGAGGTGGAACACTGAAGCTTTCTTT
.,TRBJ2-5,TRBV7-2,many,CASSPTGTTPWAQYF,TGTGCCAGCAGCCCTACCGGGACGACGCCTTGGGCCCAGTACTTC
TRBD1,TRBJ1-1,TRBV6-9,.,CASSYSDRGDTEAFF,TGTGCCAGCAGTTACTCCGACAGGGGGGACACTGAAGCTTTCTTT
.,TRBJ1-2,TRBV19,.,CASSNWERNYGYTF,TGTGCCAGTAGTAATTGGGAAAGAAACTATGGCTACACCTTC
.,TRBJ1-6,TRBV10-3,many,CAIQAIRNSPLHF,TGTGCCATCCAGGCCATACGGAATTCACCCCTCCACTTT
TRBD2,TRBJ2-7,TRBV6-1,few,CASSLGLRGLAGEQYF,TGTGCCAGCAGTCTCGGACTTCGAGGACTAGCCGGCGAGCAGTACTTC
.,TRBJ2-2,TRBV29-1,.,CSVEVGGAHGELFF,TGCAGCGTTGAAGTGGGGGGGGCGCACGGGGAGCTGTTTTTT
TRBD1,TRBJ1-2,TRBV6-1,many,CASSQTGAYGYTF,TGTGCCAGCAGTCAGACAGGGGCTTATGGCTACACCTTC
.,TRBJ1-6,TRBV28,few,CASSLWTGQSDSPLHF,TGTGCCAGCAGTTTATGGACCGGCCAATCGGATTCACCCCTCCACTTT
TRBD1,TRBJ1-5,TRBV20-1,few,CSASLGDSRYSNQPQHF,TGCAGTGCTAGCTTGGGGGACAGCAGATATAGCAATCAGCCCCAGCATTTT
TRBD1,TRBJ1-5,TRBV28,many,CASSLGTGGKNNQPQHF,TGTGCCAGCAGTTTAGGGACAGGGGGCAAAAACAATCAGCCCCAGCATTTT
TRBD2,TRBJ2-5,TRBV28,many,CASSLEVAGVPPLETQYF,TGTGCCAGCAGTTTAGAAGTGGCGGGGGTGCCACCCCTTGAGACCCAGTACTTC
TRBD2,TRBJ2-5,TRBV12-3/TRBV12-4,.,CASGGLAGARDQETQYF,TGTGCCAGCGGGGGACTAGCGGGGGCCCGGGACCAAGAGACCCAGTACTTC
.,TRBJ1-1,TRBV5-8,.,CASSLNTGNTEAFF,TGTGCCAGCAGCTTGAATACAGGGAACACTGAAGCTTTCTTT
.,TRBJ2-5,TRBV20-1,.,CSSLARGQETQYF,TGCAGTTCACTCGCGAGGGGTCAAGAGACCCAGTACTTC
TRBD1,TRBJ1-4,TRBV24-1,many,CATSDPGTGGEKLFF,TGTGCCACCAGTGACCCCGGGACAGGGGGTGAAAAACTGTTTTTT
.,TRBJ1-2,TRBV19,few,CASRETGRSNYGYTF,TGTGCCAGTAGAGAAACGGGACGGAGCAACTATGGCTACACCTTC
TRBD1,TRBJ2-7,TRBV12-3/TRBV12-4,many,CASSFSDRDEQYF,TGTGCCAGCAGTTTCTCGGACAGGGACGAGCAGTACTTC
TRBD2,TRBJ2-5,TRBV12-3/TRBV12-4,many,CASSLEAGVLWETQYF,TGTGCCAGCAGTTTAGAAGCGGGAGTATTATGGGAGACCCAGTACTTC
.,TRBJ1-6,TRBV28,many,CASARGYPFNSPLHF,TGTGCCAGCGCCCGGGGTTACCCCTTCAATTCACCCCTCCACTTT
.,TRBJ1-2,TRBV5-1,few,CASSLATDGLYGYTF,TGCGCCAGCAGCTTGGCCACGGACGGGCTTTATGGCTACACCTTC
.,TRBJ2-6,TRBV6-1,many,CASTPRAGWTGPGANVLTF,TGTGCCAGCACCCCCCGTGCAGGGTGGACCGGCCCTGGGGCCAACGTCCTGACTTTC
.,TRBJ2-5,TRBV19,few,CASSIPGSQETQYF,TGTGCCAGTAGTATTCCTGGCAGCCAAGAGACCCAGTACTTC
.,TRBJ2-6,TRBV12-3/TRBV12-4,many,CASTEAGPGANVLTF,TGTGCCAGCACCGAGGCAGGGCCGGGGGCCAACGTCCTGACTTTC
.,TRBJ2-7,TRBV11-1,many,CASSLGPGVGEQYF,TGTGCCAGCAGCCTAGGTCCGGGAGTGGGCGAGCAGTACTTC
.,TRBJ2-7,TRBV12-5,many,CASGFWGEYEQYF,TGTGCTAGTGGTTTTTGGGGGGAATACGAGCAGTACTTC
TRBD1,TRBJ1-1,TRBV20-1,many,CSARKGADNTEAFF,TGCAGTGCTAGAAAGGGGGCAGACAACACTGAAGCTTTCTTT
.,TRBJ2-3,TRBV29-1,few,CSVGPRFTDTQYF,TGCAGCGTTGGCCCCAGGTTCACAGATACGCAGTATTTT
.,TRBJ1-5,TRBV12-3/TRBV12-4,many,CASLRQGGQPQHF,TGTGCCAGCCTTCGGCAGGGAGGTCAGCCCCAGCATTTT